Here is one TCR beta chain with its context. Its antigen is undetermined. MiXCR, run by TCRdb on the reads, gives a single entry per CDR3 protein. The sample comprises about 360,000 distinct CDR3 sequences, nearly 35% of which are singletons, and approximately 13% rests with the top ten. The entry originates in a study of T cell repertoires in cytomegalovirus infection. Study-level results: In two of eight donors, the top clonotype was HLA-C-restricted CMV-specific.

The V gene's germline CDR1 is DFQATT and CDR2 SNEGSKA (reference sequence). The CDR3 covers 15 residues. The V end was cut by 6 bases, the J end by 2 bases, with 17 bases between. Sequencing was performed on cultured PBMCs, taken from culture after CMV antigen stimulation. The sequence was obtained from a human donor in good health (CMV status not recorded). Some clones in this sample may be carry-over from other donors' samples. The V gene is TRBV20-1, the J gene TRBJ1-3; possible D gene TRBD1, 5 bases. The CDR3 DNA follows: TGCAGTGCCCCCAGGGCAGGGACGACTGGAAACACCATATATTTT. Its translation is CSAPRAGTTGNTIYF.